In its sample, the clone carrying this T cell receptor (beta chain) was seen a few times. Its antigen remains unknown. This entry is derived from a study of T-cell reconstitution after alpha-beta-depleted transplantation in children. V was shortened by 0 bases and J by 14 bases, with 12 bases between the two germline ends. Germline-derived CDR1 and CDR2 are SGHNT and YYREEE (reference sequence). The CDR3 loop spans 12 amino acids. Whole-study results and caveats: The study traced high day-60 TCRbeta diversity in some patients to surviving recipient T cells and thymic progenitors.

Unique molecular identifiers were incorporated into the prepared TCRbeta library. Using its own MiXCR run on the PCR reads, TCRdb lists one record per CDR3 protein. Of under 750,000 distinct CDR3 sequences listed, roughly 24% were seen once; the top ten hold approximately 14%. This sample comprised PBMCs, mostly from graft donor cells, obtained 360 days after TCRalphabeta/CD19-depleted stem cell transplant. The chain recombines TRBV5-4 with TRBJ2-1; either TRBD1 or TRBD2 may supply D (5 bases each). The TCR sequence derives from a boy under three years old who had a stem cell transplant for acute myeloid leukemia, so the T cells may come from the graft donor. The CDR3 is CASSLVGVREFF. CDR3 in DNA: TGTGCCAGCAGCTTGGTGGGGGTAAGGGAGTTCTTC.